This T cell receptor beta chain stems from a study of T cells after posttransplantation cyclophosphamide. Whole-study findings and limits: Later post-transplant blood repertoires were often dominated by donor CD8+ memory clones. Recipient CMV seropositivity and CMV reactivation strongly tracked TRB clonality. Skin or GI-infiltrating T cells shared few TRB sequences with blood.

Measured with immunoSEQ multiplex PCR; TCRdb has only the in-frame clones, and not every one. The repertoire consists of 7,000 or so clones, none detected only once. This CDR3 spans 15 amino acids. Germline V gives CDR1 SGHRS, CDR2 YFSETQ. Trimming removed 4 bases from V and 0 bases from J, with 12 bases in between. At least ten counts were recorded for this clone. Its antigen is currently unknown. Busulfan-fludarabine conditioning, marrow transplant, and cyclophosphamide on days +3 and +4 were administered. Here the sequenced sample was PBMCs, taken after allogeneic stem cell transplant with posttransplant cyclophosphamide. V is TRBV5-1 and J is TRBJ2-3; D is uncertain. The source of this sequence is a female patient aged 50 to 60 who received an allogeneic stem cell transplant from an unrelated donor, was CMV-positive, and had acute GVHD only. The T cells may partly be graft donor cells. The CDR3 DNA follows: TGCGCCAGCAGCCCTACTACCGTTAGCACAGATACGCAGTATTTT. It is translated as CASSPTTVSTDTQYF. The complete variable domain, with remaining parts taken from reference TRBV5-1 and TRBJ2-3, reads KAGVTQTPRYLIKTRGQQVTLSCSPISGHRSVSWYQQTPGQGLQFLFEYFSETQRNKGNFPGRFSGRQFSNSRSEMNVSTLELGDSALYLCASSPTTVSTDTQYFGPGTRLTVL.